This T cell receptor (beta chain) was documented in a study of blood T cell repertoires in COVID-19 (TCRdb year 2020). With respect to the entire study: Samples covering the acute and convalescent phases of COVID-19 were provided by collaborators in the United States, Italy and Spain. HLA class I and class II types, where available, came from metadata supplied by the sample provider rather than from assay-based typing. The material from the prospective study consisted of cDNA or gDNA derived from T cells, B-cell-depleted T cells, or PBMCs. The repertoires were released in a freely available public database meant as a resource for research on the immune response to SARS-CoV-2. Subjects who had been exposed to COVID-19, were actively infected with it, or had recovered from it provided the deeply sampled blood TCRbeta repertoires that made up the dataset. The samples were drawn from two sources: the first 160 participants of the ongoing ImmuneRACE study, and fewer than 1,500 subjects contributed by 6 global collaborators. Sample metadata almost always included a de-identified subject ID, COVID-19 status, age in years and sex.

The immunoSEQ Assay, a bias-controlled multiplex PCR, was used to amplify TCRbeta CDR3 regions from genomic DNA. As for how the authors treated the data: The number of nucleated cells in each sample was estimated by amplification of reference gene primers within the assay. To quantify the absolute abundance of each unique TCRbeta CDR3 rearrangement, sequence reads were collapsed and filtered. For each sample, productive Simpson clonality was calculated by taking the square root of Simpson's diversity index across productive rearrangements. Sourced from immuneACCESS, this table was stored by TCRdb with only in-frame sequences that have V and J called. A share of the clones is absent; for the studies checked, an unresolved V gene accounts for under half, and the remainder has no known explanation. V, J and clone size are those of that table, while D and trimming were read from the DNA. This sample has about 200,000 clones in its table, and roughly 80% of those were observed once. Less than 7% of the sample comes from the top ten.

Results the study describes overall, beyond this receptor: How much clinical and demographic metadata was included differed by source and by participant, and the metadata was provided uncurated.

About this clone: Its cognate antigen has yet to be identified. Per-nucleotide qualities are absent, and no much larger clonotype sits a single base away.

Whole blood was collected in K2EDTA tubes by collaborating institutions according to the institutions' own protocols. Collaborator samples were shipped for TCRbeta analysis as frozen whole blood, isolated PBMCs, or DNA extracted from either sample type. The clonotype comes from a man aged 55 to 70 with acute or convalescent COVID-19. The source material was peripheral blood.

The base sequence is TGTGCCAGCAGTGATTGGGGGGAGGGAGGGGAACGGCCAGATACGCAGTATTTT. Translation gives CASSDWGEGGERPDTQYF. The sequence joins TRBV6-4 to TRBJ2-3; 7 middle bases align to TRBD2. Trimming takes 3 bases off V and 4 bases off J; junction bases not matched to a gene: 16. CDR1 MRHNA and CDR2 SNTAGT were looked up in the germline V gene. The CDR3 starts with the cysteine, ends with the phenylalanine, and has 18 residues. Solely the CDR3 DNA is kept, with 54 bases framed from the first base.